The 29 T cell receptor beta chains reported below all come from one sample, sequenced in a study of control samples from healthy donors and cancer patients. Only in-frame clones appear in the TCRdb table, and some are missing; sequencing was by immunoSEQ multiplex PCR. The sample contains tens of thousands of clones, 65% to 90% of which appear only once. The sequenced material came from blood. The receptors were gathered from a man aged 35 to 55 in good health.

This clone showed up just once. The chain uses TRBV2 and TRBJ2-5; TRBD2 agrees at 10 bases. With 0 bases clipped from V and 5 bases from J, the junction kept 6 bases outside the gene matches. The CDR3 extends over 16 amino acids. Per germline, CDR1 SNHLY and CDR2 FYNNEI. The DNA of the CDR3 is TGTGCCAGCAGTGAAGCGCGGCTAGCGGGAGCTGAGACCCAGTACTTC. Translating gives CASSEARLAGAETQYF.

The chain couples TRBV5-5 to TRBJ2-6; no clear D gene. CDR1 and CDR2 (germline): SGHKS, YYEKEE (reference sequence). With 2 bases removed from V and 4 bases from J, the gap between germline ends came to 19 bases. The CDR3 is made up of 18 amino acids. Written as DNA, the CDR3 is TGTGCCAGCAGCTTAAAGGGTTATACCGGCAGCGGGGCCAACGTCCTGACTTTC. Its protein product is CASSLKGYTGSGANVLTF.

The chain recombines TRBV30 with TRBJ1-5, with TRBD1 as a possible D gene (5 bases). The germline CDR1 and CDR2 sequences are GTSNPN and SVGIG (reference sequence). V lost 4 bases, J lost 3 bases, and 19 bases lay in between. The CDR3 consists of 16 residues. The CDR3 DNA reads as TGTGCCTGGAACTTCGGGACTTCCCTTCCCAATCAGCCCCAGCATTTT. This sequence encodes CAWNFGTSLPNQPQHF.

CDR3 in amino acids: CASSQRLTEQYF. CDR3 nucleotide sequence: TGTGCCAGCAGTCAACGACTAACCGAGCAGTACTTC. The chain recombines TRBV6-5 with TRBJ2-7, with D tentatively TRBD2 (5 bases). CDR3 length equals 12 residues. The ends were cut back, 5 bases at V and 6 bases at J, with 11 bases in the middle. Germline V lookup: CDR1 MNHEY, CDR2 SVGAGI.

The J gene is TRBJ1-2, the V gene TRBV11-1, with 7 bases fitting TRBD1. Germline CDR1 and CDR2: SGHAT and FQDESV (reference sequence). J lost 7 bases, V lost 5 bases, and 7 bases had no gene match. This CDR3 has 13 residues. The CDR3 DNA is TGTGCCAGCAGCAAAGACAGGGCAGGTGGCTACACCTTC. This gives the protein CASSKDRAGGYTF. The whole variable domain, remainder taken from reference TRBV11-1 and TRBJ1-2, is EAEVAQSPRYKITEKSQAVAFWCDPISGHATLYWYRQILGQGPELLVQFQDESVVDDSQLPKDRFSAERLKGVDSTLKIQPAELGDSAMYLCASSKDRAGGYTFGSGTRLTVV.

The chain combines TRBV10-2 with TRBJ2-7; tentatively, D is TRBD2 (5 bases). Germline CDR1 and CDR2: WSHSY and SAAADI. This CDR3 has 14 residues. With 5 bases removed from V and 3 bases from J, the gap between germline ends came to 14 bases. The CDR3 here is CASSWTEVNYEQYF. Here the CDR3 DNA reads TGCGCCAGCAGTTGGACTGAGGTTAACTACGAGCAGTACTTC.

The gene calls are TRBV4-3 and TRBJ1-2, with unresolved D. This CDR3 is 15 amino acids long. The V gene's germline CDR1 is LGHNA and CDR2 YSLEER. Trimming removed 0 bases from V and 4 bases from J, with 12 bases in between. The CDR3 nucleotides are TGCGCCAGCAGCCAAGATCGAAACAGAATCTATGGCTACACCTTC. Translating it yields CASSQDRNRIYGYTF.

The rearrangement uses TRBV2 and TRBJ1-1, with TRBD1 identical over 8 bases. Looked up from germline, CDR1 is SNHLY and CDR2 is FYNNEI. The CDR3 is made up of 16 amino acids. V lost 5 bases and J lost 1; bases outside the gene matches: 9. CDR3 nucleotide sequence: TGTGCCAGCAGTCCCGACAGGGGAGTGGCGAACACTGAAGCTTTCTTT. This gives the protein CASSPDRGVANTEAFF.

This clone showed up just once. The V call is TRBV5-8, the J call TRBJ2-5; weak D call: TRBD2 (6 bases). The V gene's germline CDR1 is SGHTS and CDR2 YDEGEE. Trimming left V 3 bases short and J 4 bases short, with 10 bases between. The CDR3 loop spans 13 amino acids. The CDR3: CASSSWGGETQYF. CDR3 coding DNA: TGTGCCAGCAGCTCGTGGGGAGGAGAGACCCAGTACTTC.

J is TRBJ2-1 and V is TRBV6-2 or TRBV6-3; 7 positions match TRBD2. The CDR3 runs 17 residues. Germline values: CDR1 MNHEY, CDR2 SVGEGT. V dropped 3 bases and J dropped 4; count of bases not matched to a gene: 12. The CDR3 DNA sequence: TGTGCCAGCAGTTATGGTTCAGGCGCCGGGGGGTACAATGAGCAGTTCTTC. Its translation: CASSYGSGAGGYNEQFF.

The chain has TRBV7-2 and TRBJ2-1; the match to TRBD2 covers 7 bases. CDR1 SGHTA and CDR2 FQGNSA come from the germline V gene. The CDR3 is 13 residues long. After removal of 8 bases from V and 4 bases from J, the junction contained 5 bases not matched to a gene. The CDR3 DNA follows: TGTGCCAGCGGGGAGCGGGGTTACAATGAGCAGTTCTTC. Translating it yields CASGERGYNEQFF.

In this sample, this clone turned up a few times. The chain joins TRBV12-2 to TRBJ1-3; the D segment call TRBD1 is taken from the table without a DNA check. TRBV12-2 is an annotated pseudogene. The CDR3 loop spans 18 amino acids. CDR3 DNA: TGTGCAAGTCGCTTAGTGATCAGGGGCCACTACTCTGGAAACACCATATATTTT. This encodes CASRLVIRGHYSGNTIYF.

The J gene is TRBJ2-7, the V gene TRBV10-3; 9 nucleotides agree with TRBD2. V dropped 10 bases and J dropped 1; count of bases not matched to a gene: 8. Looked up from germline, CDR1 is ENHRY and CDR2 is SYGVKD. The CDR3 runs to 14 residues. CDR3 sequence: CATTIAGVSYEQYF. CDR3 coding DNA: TGTGCCACCACAATAGCGGGAGTGTCCTACGAGCAGTACTTC.

This chain joins TRBV29-1 and TRBJ2-7; TRBD1 aligns across 8 bases. CDR3 length: 14 residues. Germline V gives CDR1 SQVTM, CDR2 ANQGSEA. Trimming at V came to 5 bases and at J to 2 bases, leaving 8 bases not matched to a gene. The CDR3 bases are TGCAGCGTTATATACGGGACAGGTACCTACGAGCAGTACTTC. Translating gives CSVIYGTGTYEQYF.

The CDR3 is CASRPLNWGAGTEAFF. The CDR3, as DNA: TGTGCCAGCCGTCCGCTCAACTGGGGGGCTGGCACTGAAGCTTTCTTT. The chain has TRBV27 and TRBJ1-1; D is possibly TRBD1 (6 bases). There are 16 residues in the CDR3. The germline V and J ends were trimmed by 8 bases and 4 bases, with 23 bases remaining between them. Germline V lookup: CDR1 MNHEY, CDR2 SMNVEV (reference sequence).

This clone occurred a few times. The chain carries TRBV7-9 and TRBJ1-5, with D possibly matching TRBD1 (5 bases). Germline CDR1 reads SEHNR; CDR2 reads FQNEAQ (reference sequence). The V end was cut by 4 bases, the J end by 11 bases, with 15 bases between. The CDR3 totals 13 residues. The CDR3, as DNA: TGTGCCAGCAGCTCCGGCGGCGGGGGGGCCCAGCATTTT. This codes for CASSSGGGGAQHF. Using reference TRBV7-9 and TRBJ1-5 for the parts outside the CDR3, the full variable domain is DTGVSQNPRHKITKRGQNVTFRCDPISEHNRLYWYRQTLGQGPEFLTYFQNEAQLEKSRLLSDRFSAERPKGSFSTLEIQRTEQGDSAMYLCASSSGGGGAQHFGDGTRLSIL.

This clone was counted a few times. Other nucleotide sequences in the sample specify the same CDR3. This chain links TRBV7-2 with TRBJ1-5; no clear D gene. The length of the CDR3 is 13 residues. Trimming stripped 2 bases from V and 4 bases from J, with 6 bases between. Germline V lookup: CDR1 SGHTA, CDR2 FQGNSA. The CDR3 nucleotides are TGTGCCAGCAGCTTAACCGGTAATCAGCCCCAGCATTTT. It specifies CASSLTGNQPQHF.

This clone was seen only once. The CDR3 DNA follows: TGTGCCAGCAGCCCCCGGCCAGGCCGGAAGACCCAGTACTTC. Its translation is CASSPRPGRKTQYF. The rearrangement links TRBV21-1 to TRBJ2-5; the D call of TRBD1 is as the table states it, not checked on the DNA. TRBV21-1 is classified as a pseudogene. This CDR3 spans 14 amino acids.

The chain joins TRBV29-1 to TRBJ2-5; D possibly matches TRBD1 or TRBD2 (5 bases each). Germline CDR1 reads SQVTM; CDR2 reads ANQGSEA. This CDR3 has 13 residues. Trimming took off 1 base at V and 4 bases at J, with 10 bases between the two ends. The DNA for the CDR3 is TGCAGCGTTGAAGGCAGGGCGGGAGAGACCCAGTACTTC. Its translation: CSVEGRAGETQYF.

The rearrangement uses TRBV5-1 and TRBJ2-7, with D unresolved. This CDR3 has 12 amino acids. In germline, CDR1 is SGHRS, CDR2 YFSETQ. V lost 4 bases and J 2 bases, leaving 7 bases between the germline ends. CDR3 protein: CASSGEAYEQYF. The CDR3 DNA follows: TGCGCCAGCAGCGGGGAAGCCTACGAGCAGTACTTC.

The chain's CDR3 is CASSTTGYTDTQYF. CDR3 nucleotide sequence: TGTGCCAGTAGTACGACAGGGTACACAGATACGCAGTATTTT. J is TRBJ2-3 and V is TRBV19; the match to TRBD1 covers 7 bases. The CDR3 is 14 amino acids. Looked up from germline, CDR1 is LNHDA and CDR2 is SQIVND (reference sequence). V lost 4 bases to trimming and J lost 2 bases; unmatched junction nucleotides: 3.

V is TRBV12-3 or TRBV12-4 and J is TRBJ1-3; 7 positions match TRBD1. Trimming at V came to 9 bases and at J to 3 bases, leaving 2 bases not matched to a gene. The CDR3 totals 12 residues. CDR3 region: CASTGVGNTIYF. CDR3 bases: TGTGCCAGTACAGGGGTTGGAAACACCATATATTTT.

This clone was seen once. CDR3 sequence reads: CASGLEAVSDTQYF. The CDR3 nucleotides are TGTGCTAGTGGTTTGGAGGCGGTTTCAGATACGCAGTATTTT. This chain uses TRBV12-5 with TRBJ2-3; no clear D gene. Trimming cost V 1 base and J 4 bases, with 9 bases left between them. CDR3 length: 14 residues. Germline loops: CDR1 LGHNT, CDR2 FRNRAP.

This clone is a singleton in its sample. This chain connects TRBV7-2 to TRBJ2-3; D uncertain. The CDR3 spans 11 residues. V was clipped by 1 base and J by 9 bases, with 5 bases between them. CDR1 is SGHTA and CDR2 is FQGNSA in the germline V gene. The CDR3 reads CASSLGATQYF. As DNA, the CDR3 is TGTGCCAGCAGCTTAGGGGCAACGCAGTATTTT.

This chain uses TRBV11-3 with TRBJ2-1; 11 bases fit TRBD2. Trimming took 1 base from V and 15 from J; bases not matched to a gene: 5. Germline V gene data show CDR1 as SGHNT and CDR2 as YENEEA. The CDR3 runs to 13 residues. CDR3 in amino acids: CASSLVSGRGLFF. The CDR3 bases are TGTGCCAGCAGCTTAGTTAGCGGGAGGGGGCTGTTCTTC.

DNA for the CDR3: TGTGCCAGCAGTCCCCTAGTAACCTCCTCCTACAATGAGCAGTTCTTC. Residues: CASSPLVTSSYNEQFF. This chain joins TRBV28 and TRBJ2-1, with D uncertain. The germline CDR1 and CDR2 sequences are MDHEN and SYDVKM. V lost 5 bases and J 0 bases, leaving 14 bases between the germline ends. The CDR3 covers 16 residues.

The rearrangement uses TRBV3-1 (or the pseudogene TRBV3-2) and TRBJ2-2; D gene unclear. Trimming pared 3 bases from V and 3 bases from J, leaving 11 bases between. Germline V gene data show CDR1 as LGHDT and CDR2 as YNNKEL (reference sequence). The CDR3 is made up of 15 amino acids. The CDR3 bases are TGTGCCAGCAGCCAGGACCGGGCTTACACCGGGGAGCTGTTTTTT. Protein product: CASSQDRAYTGELFF.

This clone was counted only a few times. The chain employs TRBV14 and TRBJ1-4; D remains ambiguous. Germline CDR1 reads SGHDN; CDR2 reads FVKESK. This CDR3 has 15 residues. Trimming removed 0 bases at V and 7 bases at J, with 12 bases between. CDR3 in amino acids: CASSQERHPGEKLFF. CDR3 sequence (DNA): TGTGCCAGCAGCCAAGAAAGGCACCCCGGTGAAAAACTGTTTTTT. The whole variable domain, remainder taken from reference TRBV14 and TRBJ1-4, is EAGVTQFPSHSVIEKGQTVTLRCDPISGHDNLYWYRRVMGKEIKFLLHFVKESKQDESGMPNNRFLAERTGGTYSTLKVQPAELEDSGVYFCASSQERHPGEKLFFGSGTQLSVL.

V is TRBV12-3 or TRBV12-4 and J is TRBJ1-3; no firm D call. This CDR3 has 13 amino acids. Trimming stripped 5 bases from V and 5 bases from J, with 10 bases between. CDR3 protein: CASSRDGRNTIYF. The CDR3 DNA is TGTGCCAGCAGTCGAGACGGTCGAAACACCATATATTTT.